These T cell receptor beta chains were read from a single sample in a study of identical twins. TCRdb re-analysed the 5' RACE reads in MiXCR, keeping a single row per CDR3 protein. Of more than 350,000 distinct CDR3 sequences in the sample, approximately 8.7% were seen once. The sample consisted of naive T cells sorted from blood. The receptors come from a woman in her forties or fifties in good health. Each CDR3 is given with its conserved first and last residue. A D gene is named only where the DNA matches it firmly. Expanded clones are given a class, and other clones once, few, many or no size at all.

cdr3_nt,cdr3_aa,clone_size,j_call,d_call,v_call
TGCGCCAGCTCCCAAGCGGGAGGGCCCGGGCGGGGCCAGTTCTTC,CASSQAGGPGRGQFF,.,TRBJ2-1,TRBD2,TRBV10-1
TGTGCCTGGAACGGTAGAGCAGTATACAATGAGCAGTTCTTC,CAWNGRAVYNEQFF,few,TRBJ2-1,.,TRBV30
TGTGCCAGCAGTGGGGAGAGGAGATCAAGCACAGATACGCAGTATTTT,CASSGERRSSTDTQYF,few,TRBJ2-3,.,TRBV2
TGCGCCAGCAGCTTGGGGGACAGGGAATTGGAGATCTTC,CASSLGDRELEIF,few,TRBJ2-7,TRBD1,TRBV5-1
TGTGCCAGCGGACAGGGGGGTACAGATACGCAGTATTTT,CASGQGGTDTQYF,.,TRBJ2-3,TRBD1,TRBV5-6
TGCGCCAGCAGCTTGATAGCGGGACTAGCAAACAATGAGCAGTTCTTC,CASSLIAGLANNEQFF,few,TRBJ2-1,TRBD2,TRBV5-1
TGTGCCAGCAGCTCGCCTATGCGAGACGGGAGGGCCTTCGGGGAGCTGTTTTTT,CASSSPMRDGRAFGELFF,.,TRBJ2-2,TRBD2,TRBV7-6
TGTGCCAGCAGTTTAGCCCTAGCGGGAGATTACGAGCAGTACTTC,CASSLALAGDYEQYF,few,TRBJ2-7,TRBD2,TRBV27
TGTGCCAGCACCCAGGGTGGGACCTACAATGAGCAGTTCTTC,CASTQGGTYNEQFF,few,TRBJ2-1,.,TRBV12-3/TRBV12-4
TGTGCCAGCAGTTACAGCGAGGTTACCTACAATGAGCAGTTCTTC,CASSYSEVTYNEQFF,many,TRBJ2-1,.,TRBV6-2/TRBV6-3
TGTGCCAGCAGCCAAGATTGGCCAGCGGGCACCGGGGAGCTGTTTTTT,CASSQDWPAGTGELFF,few,TRBJ2-2,.,TRBV3-1
TGTGCCAGCAGCCGCCCCGGTACCGGGGAGCTGTTTTTT,CASSRPGTGELFF,many,TRBJ2-2,.,TRBV3-1
TGTGCCAGCAGCTTATCGCCAGCTGCGCACGAGCAGTACTTC,CASSLSPAAHEQYF,few,TRBJ2-7,.,TRBV11-2
TGCGCCAGCAGCCCAACGGGGGGGGTTCAGCCCCAGCATTTT,CASSPTGGVQPQHF,many,TRBJ1-5,.,TRBV5-1
TGTGCCAGCAGTACATCGGACTGGCAGAGGGATACGCAGTATTTT,CASSTSDWQRDTQYF,.,TRBJ2-3,.,TRBV27
TGCGCCAGCAGCTTCGGTACCCCGGGAGTTTCCTACAATGAGCAGTTCTTC,CASSFGTPGVSYNEQFF,few,TRBJ2-1,.,TRBV5-1
TGTGCCAGCAAGTCTGGGGACACTGAAGCTTTCTTT,CASKSGDTEAFF,.,TRBJ1-1,.,TRBV5-4
TGTGCCAGCAGCCCTCCCGGGACACCTGGACGTGGCTACACCTTC,CASSPPGTPGRGYTF,many,TRBJ1-2,.,TRBV3-1
TGCGCCAGCAGCTTGGATAGGGGGCGGCACAATGAGCAGTTCTTC,CASSLDRGRHNEQFF,.,TRBJ2-1,TRBD1,TRBV5-1
TGTGCCAGCAGACAACTTCAAGCGGGCACCGGGGAGCTGTTTTTT,CASRQLQAGTGELFF,.,TRBJ2-2,.,TRBV7-3
TGCGCCAGCAGTTCGGGACTAGCGGGAGGAAGCACCGGGGAGCTGTTTTTT,CASSSGLAGGSTGELFF,many,TRBJ2-2,TRBD2,TRBV5-1
TGTGCCAGCAGCTCCCGACTAGCGGGCGCCTACGAGCAGTACTTC,CASSSRLAGAYEQYF,many,TRBJ2-7,TRBD2,TRBV7-9
TGTGCCAGCAGTTTAACAAAAGGCAAGGGAACTGGAGGAAACACCATATATTTT,CASSLTKGKGTGGNTIYF,.,TRBJ1-3,.,TRBV12-3/TRBV12-4
TGCGCCAGCAGCAAGGACGGCAGCACTGAAGCTTTCTTT,CASSKDGSTEAFF,many,TRBJ1-1,.,TRBV5-1
TGTGCCAGCAGGCCGGGACTAGCGGGAGCATCATACAATGAGCAGTTCTTC,CASRPGLAGASYNEQFF,.,TRBJ2-1,TRBD2,TRBV7-8